This T cell receptor (beta chain) was captured in a study of shared clonotypes between healthy human individuals. Turning to the study itself: The people who gave samples were a couple of women and a few men aged 18 to 49.

It was at deep level that the assay was run. Only in-frame clones appear in the TCRdb table, and some are missing; sequencing was by immunoSEQ multiplex PCR. Of about 2.3 million clones listed, about nine tenths are singletons. The V end lost 3 bases, the J end lost 5 bases, and 9 bases lay between the germline ends. This CDR3 has 14 amino acids. Germline CDR1 SGHNT, CDR2 YYREEE (reference sequence). In regard to this clone: What it binds is unknown.

Study-wide results and limits: Generation probability values for non-shared clonotypes were lower than those for clonotypes shared by all four donors.

The receptor was isolated from a man aged 18 to 29 in good health. Some clones in this sample may be carry-over from other donors' samples. The sequencing input was naive CD4+ T cells from PBMCs. Documented subset: CD45RA+ positively selected. The rearrangement links TRBV5-4 to TRBJ1-6; tentative D call: TRBD1 (5 bases). The CDR3: CASSSDSNNSPLHF. The CDR3 DNA reads TGTGCCAGCAGCTCCGACAGTAATAATTCACCCCTCCACTTT.